This is a list of T cell receptor beta chains from one sample in a study of blood T cell repertoires in COVID-19. Libraries were prepared by immunoSEQ multiplex PCR; TCRdb keeps only in-frame clonotypes and omits some of them. Here the sample spans under 20,000 clones, 84% being singletons. The sample consisted of peripheral blood. Receptors originate from a human donor in a cohort sampled during active COVID-19. CDR3s include the opening cysteine and the closing phenylalanine or tryptophan. A D gene is named only where the DNA matches it firmly. Clone sizes are given selectively: once, few, many, or a class where the clone is expanded.

CDR3aa: CASSYRGSTEAFF
CDR3nt: TGTGCCAGCAGTTACAGGGGAAGCACTGAAGCTTTCTTT
j_gene: TRBJ1-1
v_gene: TRBV28
abundance: .
d_gene: TRBD1

CDR3aa: CASSQDWNRVGYGYTF
CDR3nt: TGTGCCAGCAGCCAAGACTGGAACAGGGTCGGGTATGGCTACACCTTC
j_gene: TRBJ1-2
v_gene: TRBV4-2
abundance: .
d_gene: .

CDR3aa: CASSQDPGQFYEQYF
CDR3nt: TGTGCCAGCAGCCAAGATCCGGGACAGTTCTACGAGCAGTACTTC
j_gene: TRBJ2-7
v_gene: TRBV3-1/TRBV3-2
abundance: .
d_gene: TRBD1

CDR3aa: CASSLRDSGSNEQFF
CDR3nt: TGTGCCAGCAGCCTCAGAGATAGCGGGAGTAATGAGCAGTTCTTC
j_gene: TRBJ2-1
v_gene: TRBV3-1/TRBV3-2
abundance: .
d_gene: TRBD2

CDR3aa: CASSLAGWSEKLFF
CDR3nt: TGTGCCAGCAGCTTGGCAGGGTGGAGTGAAAAACTGTTTTTT
j_gene: TRBJ1-4
v_gene: TRBV7-8
abundance: .
d_gene: .

CDR3aa: CASSPVGTGGTNEQFF
CDR3nt: TGTGCCAGCAGCCCAGTAGGGACAGGGGGAACGAATGAGCAGTTCTTC
j_gene: TRBJ2-1
v_gene: TRBV7-9
abundance: .
d_gene: TRBD1

CDR3aa: CASSSPGTIFTGELFF
CDR3nt: TGTGCCAGCAGCTCTCCTGGGACAATATTCACCGGGGAGCTGTTTTTT
j_gene: TRBJ2-2
v_gene: TRBV7-9
abundance: .
d_gene: .

CDR3aa: CASSYQRGAGYGYNEQFF
CDR3nt: TGTGCCAGCAGTTACCAGCGAGGGGCGGGGTATGGCTACAATGAGCAGTTCTTC
j_gene: TRBJ2-1
v_gene: TRBV6-2/TRBV6-3
abundance: .
d_gene: .

CDR3aa: CASSPQASGRAADTGELFF
CDR3nt: TGCGCCAGCAGCCCCCAGGCTAGCGGGAGGGCCGCGGACACCGGGGAGCTGTTTTTT
j_gene: TRBJ2-2
v_gene: TRBV4-1
abundance: .
d_gene: TRBD2

CDR3aa: CASSPSRSGNTIYF
CDR3nt: TGTGCCAGCTCACCGAGCCGCTCTGGAAACACCATATATTTT
j_gene: TRBJ1-3
v_gene: TRBV18
abundance: .
d_gene: .

CDR3aa: CASSTRDRGYGYTF
CDR3nt: TGTGCCAGCAGTACTCGGGACAGGGGCTATGGCTACACCTTC
j_gene: TRBJ1-2
v_gene: TRBV6-5
abundance: .
d_gene: TRBD1

CDR3aa: CASSPEVRPVEQFF
CDR3nt: TGTGCCAGCTCACCAGAGGTACGACCGGTTGAGCAGTTCTTC
j_gene: TRBJ2-1
v_gene: TRBV18
abundance: .
d_gene: .

CDR3aa: CASSQDGGFSYEQYF
CDR3nt: TGTGCCAGCAGCCAAGATGGAGGGTTCTCCTACGAGCAGTACTTC
j_gene: TRBJ2-7
v_gene: TRBV4-2
abundance: .
d_gene: .

CDR3aa: CASSYRRAVGHGYTF
CDR3nt: TGTGCCAGCAGTTACAGGAGGGCGGTGGGACATGGCTACACCTTC
j_gene: TRBJ1-2
v_gene: TRBV6-2/TRBV6-3
abundance: .
d_gene: .

CDR3aa: CATSGGQGGYTEAFF
CDR3nt: TGTGCCACCAGCGGAGGACAGGGGGGATACACTGAAGCTTTCTTT
j_gene: TRBJ1-1
v_gene: TRBV15
abundance: .
d_gene: TRBD1

CDR3aa: CASSVEGANYGYTF
CDR3nt: TGTGCCAGCAGTGTGGAGGGGGCGAACTATGGCTACACCTTC
j_gene: TRBJ1-2
v_gene: TRBV2
abundance: few
d_gene: TRBD1

CDR3aa: CASRTDRSGGNQPQHF
CDR3nt: TGTGCCAGCAGGACCGACAGGTCTGGGGGCAATCAGCCCCAGCATTTT
j_gene: TRBJ1-5
v_gene: TRBV28
abundance: few
d_gene: .

CDR3aa: CASSRDRVGNEAFF
CDR3nt: TGTGCCAGTAGTCGGGACAGGGTTGGGAACGAAGCTTTCTTT
j_gene: TRBJ1-1
v_gene: TRBV19
abundance: .
d_gene: TRBD1

CDR3aa: CASSLRGQGGTEAFF
CDR3nt: TGTGCCAGCAGTTTGCGGGGACAGGGAGGGACTGAAGCTTTCTTT
j_gene: TRBJ1-1
v_gene: TRBV6-5
abundance: .
d_gene: TRBD1

CDR3aa: CASSQVRGHSGNTIYF
CDR3nt: TGTGCCAGCAGCCAAGTAAGGGGGCATTCTGGAAACACCATATATTTT
j_gene: TRBJ1-3
v_gene: TRBV4-2
abundance: few
d_gene: TRBD1

CDR3aa: CASSSRNHAVDNEQFF
CDR3nt: TGTGCCAGCAGCTCCCGAAATCACGCGGTGGACAATGAGCAGTTCTTC
j_gene: TRBJ2-1
v_gene: TRBV7-9
abundance: few
d_gene: .

CDR3aa: CASSLDRVAFF
CDR3nt: TGCGCCAGCAGCTTGGACAGGGTAGCTTTCTTT
j_gene: TRBJ1-1
v_gene: TRBV5-1
abundance: .
d_gene: .

CDR3aa: CASSPTGGAYYEQFF
CDR3nt: TGCGCCAGCAGCCCGACAGGGGGCGCGTACTATGAGCAGTTCTTC
j_gene: TRBJ2-1
v_gene: TRBV23-1
abundance: .
d_gene: TRBD1

CDR3aa: CASSSGSLGTLHF
CDR3nt: TGTGCCAGCAGCTCCGGGAGTTTGGGAACCCTCCACTTT
j_gene: TRBJ1-6
v_gene: TRBV11-3
abundance: .
d_gene: .

CDR3aa: CASTPGRGGTQYF
CDR3nt: TGTGCCAGCACTCCCGGGAGGGGGGGTACGCAGTATTTT
j_gene: TRBJ2-3
v_gene: TRBV2
abundance: once
d_gene: TRBD2

CDR3aa: CASRGQGSTEAFF
CDR3nt: TGTGCCAGCAGGGGACAGGGGAGCACTGAAGCTTTCTTT
j_gene: TRBJ1-1
v_gene: TRBV6-5
abundance: .
d_gene: TRBD1

CDR3aa: CASKVAGAQETQYF
CDR3nt: TGTGCCAGCAAAGTAGCGGGGGCCCAAGAGACCCAGTACTTC
j_gene: TRBJ2-5
v_gene: TRBV27
abundance: once
d_gene: TRBD2

CDR3aa: CASSTILAGEGAVQYF
CDR3nt: TGTGCCAGCAGCACGATACTAGCGGGTGAGGGAGCCGTTCAGTACTTC
j_gene: TRBJ2-4
v_gene: TRBV7-8
abundance: .
d_gene: TRBD2

CDR3aa: CASSATRRTGNTGELFF
CDR3nt: TGTGCCAGTAGTGCAACCCGAAGGACAGGGAACACCGGGGAGCTGTTTTTT
j_gene: TRBJ2-2
v_gene: TRBV19
abundance: .
d_gene: TRBD1

CDR3aa: CASGDSSGGTYEQYF
CDR3nt: TGCGCCAGCGGCGACTCTAGCGGGGGCACCTACGAGCAGTACTTC
j_gene: TRBJ2-7
v_gene: TRBV5-1
abundance: .
d_gene: TRBD2

CDR3aa: CASSLGAGEISSSYEQYF
CDR3nt: TGCGCCAGCAGCTTGGGCGCGGGGGAAATCTCCAGCTCCTACGAGCAGTACTTC
j_gene: TRBJ2-7
v_gene: TRBV5-1
abundance: once
d_gene: TRBD2